Below, 2 T cell receptor beta chains from the same sample are listed, as sequenced in a study of shared clonotypes between healthy human individuals. Generated by immunoSEQ multiplex PCR, the TCRdb table keeps only in-frame clones and is missing some. This table holds hundreds of thousands of clones, 85% to 95% found once. Naive CD8 cells comprised CD45RO-negative, CCR7-positively selected cells, excluding terminally differentiated effector memory CD45RA+ cells. Sequencing was done on a sample of naive CD8+ T cells sorted from blood. These receptors were collected from a woman aged 25 to 39 in good health.

The chain employs TRBV6-5 and TRBJ2-7; 8 nucleotides line up with TRBD2. Per the germline V gene, CDR1 is MNHEY and CDR2 is SVGAGI. The CDR3 length is 13 residues. With 6 bases clipped from V and 4 bases from J, the junction kept 5 bases outside the gene matches. The DNA for the CDR3 is TGTGCCAGCAGACCAAGCGGGAGTTACGAGCAGTACTTC. Translated: CASRPSGSYEQYF.

The gene calls are TRBV19 and TRBJ1-3; a weak D match, TRBD1 (5 bases). Germline lookup yields CDR1 LNHDA and CDR2 SQIVND (reference sequence). The V end was cut by 6 bases, the J end by 9 bases, with 24 bases between. There are 16 residues in the CDR3. CDR3: CASSSRDGLDTGTIYF. DNA of the CDR3: TGTGCCAGTAGCTCCCGGGACGGACTCGACACTGGCACCATATATTTT.